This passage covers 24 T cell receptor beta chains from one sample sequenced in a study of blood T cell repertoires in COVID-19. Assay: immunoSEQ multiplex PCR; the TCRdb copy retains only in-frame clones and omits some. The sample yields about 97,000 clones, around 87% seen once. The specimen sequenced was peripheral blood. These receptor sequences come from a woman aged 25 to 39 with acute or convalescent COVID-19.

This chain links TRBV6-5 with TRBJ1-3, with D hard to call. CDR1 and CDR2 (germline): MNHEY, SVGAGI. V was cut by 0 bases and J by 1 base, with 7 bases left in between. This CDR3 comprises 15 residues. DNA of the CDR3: TGTGCCAGCAGTTACTCGGCCAGTTCTGGAAACACCATATATTTT. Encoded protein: CASSYSASSGNTIYF.

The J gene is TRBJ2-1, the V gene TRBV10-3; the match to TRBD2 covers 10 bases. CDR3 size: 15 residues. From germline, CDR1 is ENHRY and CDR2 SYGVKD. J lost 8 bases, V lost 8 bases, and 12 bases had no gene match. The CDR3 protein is CAIGLSGGAVYEQFF. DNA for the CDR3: TGTGCCATCGGGCTCAGCGGGGGGGCCGTATATGAGCAGTTCTTC.

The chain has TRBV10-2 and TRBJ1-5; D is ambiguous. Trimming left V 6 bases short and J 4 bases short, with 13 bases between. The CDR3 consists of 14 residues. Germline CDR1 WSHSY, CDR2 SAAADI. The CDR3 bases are TGCGCCAGCAGCAACGGGTTCCTTAATCAGCCCCAGCATTTT. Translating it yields CASSNGFLNQPQHF.

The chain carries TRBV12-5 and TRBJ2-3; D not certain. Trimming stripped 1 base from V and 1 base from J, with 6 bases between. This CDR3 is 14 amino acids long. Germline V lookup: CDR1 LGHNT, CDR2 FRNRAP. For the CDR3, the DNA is TGTGCTAGTGGTTTGGGACTGCGCACAGATACGCAGTATTTT. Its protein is CASGLGLRTDTQYF.

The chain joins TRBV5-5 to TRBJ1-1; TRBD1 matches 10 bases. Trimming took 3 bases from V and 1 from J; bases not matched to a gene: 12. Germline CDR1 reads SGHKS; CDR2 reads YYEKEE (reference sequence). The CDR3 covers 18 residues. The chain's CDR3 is CASSSQPGTGVRNTEAFF. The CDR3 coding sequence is TGTGCCAGCAGCTCTCAACCCGGGACAGGGGTAAGGAACACTGAAGCTTTCTTT.

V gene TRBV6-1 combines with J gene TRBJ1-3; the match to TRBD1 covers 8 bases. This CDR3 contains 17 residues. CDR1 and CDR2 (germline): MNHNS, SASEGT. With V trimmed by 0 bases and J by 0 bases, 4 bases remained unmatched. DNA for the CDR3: TGTGCCAGCAGTGAAGCTCGACAGGGGCTCTCTGGAAACACCATATATTTT. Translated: CASSEARQGLSGNTIYF.

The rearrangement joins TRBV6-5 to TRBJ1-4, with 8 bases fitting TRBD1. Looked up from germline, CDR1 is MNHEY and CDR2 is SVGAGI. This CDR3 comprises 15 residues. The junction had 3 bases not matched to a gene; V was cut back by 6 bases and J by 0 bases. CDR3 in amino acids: CASSPGQATNEKLFF. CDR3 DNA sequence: TGTGCCAGCAGCCCGGGACAGGCAACTAATGAAAAACTGTTTTTT.

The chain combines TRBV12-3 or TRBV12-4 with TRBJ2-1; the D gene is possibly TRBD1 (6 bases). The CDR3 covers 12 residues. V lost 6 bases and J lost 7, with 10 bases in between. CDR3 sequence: CASRLQGNEQFF. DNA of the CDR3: TGTGCCAGCAGGCTACAGGGAAATGAGCAGTTCTTC.

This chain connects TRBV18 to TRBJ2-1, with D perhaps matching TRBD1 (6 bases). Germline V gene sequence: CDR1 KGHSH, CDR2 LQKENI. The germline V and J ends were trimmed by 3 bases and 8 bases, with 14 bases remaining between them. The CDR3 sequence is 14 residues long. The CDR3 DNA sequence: TGTGCCAGCTCACCCATCAGGGGCGTGGATGAGCAGTTCTTC. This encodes CASSPIRGVDEQFF.

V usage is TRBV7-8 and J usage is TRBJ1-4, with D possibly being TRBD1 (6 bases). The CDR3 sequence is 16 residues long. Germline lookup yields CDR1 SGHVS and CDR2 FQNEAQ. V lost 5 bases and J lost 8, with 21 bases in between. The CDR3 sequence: CASSPSRAGVGEKLFF. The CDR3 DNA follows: TGTGCCAGCAGCCCCTCCAGGGCAGGGGTTGGGGAAAAACTGTTTTTT.

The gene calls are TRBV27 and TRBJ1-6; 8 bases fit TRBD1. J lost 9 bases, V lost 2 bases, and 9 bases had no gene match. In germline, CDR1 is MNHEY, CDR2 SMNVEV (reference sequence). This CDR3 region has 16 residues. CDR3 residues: CASSLEFGQGGSPLHF. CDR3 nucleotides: TGTGCCAGCAGTTTAGAATTTGGACAGGGCGGTTCACCCCTCCACTTT.

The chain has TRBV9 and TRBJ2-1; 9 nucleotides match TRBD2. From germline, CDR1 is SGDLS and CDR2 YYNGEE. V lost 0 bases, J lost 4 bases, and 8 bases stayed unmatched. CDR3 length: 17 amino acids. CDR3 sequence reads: CASSVVSSGGPYNEQFF. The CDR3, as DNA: TGTGCCAGCAGCGTAGTCTCCAGCGGGGGGCCTTACAATGAGCAGTTCTTC. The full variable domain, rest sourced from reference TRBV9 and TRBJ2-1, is DSGVTQTPKHLITATGQRVTLRCSPRSGDLSVYWYQQSLDQGLQFLIQYYNGEERAKGNILERFSAQQFPDLHSELNLSSLELGDSALYFCASSVVSSGGPYNEQFFGPGTRLTVL.

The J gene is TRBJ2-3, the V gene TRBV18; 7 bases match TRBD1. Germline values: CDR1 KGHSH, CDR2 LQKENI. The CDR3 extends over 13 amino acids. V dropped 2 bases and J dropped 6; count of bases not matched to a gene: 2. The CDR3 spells CASSPTGDDTQYF. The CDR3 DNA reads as TGTGCCAGCTCACCAACAGGGGATGATACGCAGTATTTT.

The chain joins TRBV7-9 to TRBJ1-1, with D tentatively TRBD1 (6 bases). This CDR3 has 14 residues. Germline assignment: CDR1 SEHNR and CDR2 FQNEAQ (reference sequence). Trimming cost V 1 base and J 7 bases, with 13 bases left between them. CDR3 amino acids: CASSLGTAKIEAFF. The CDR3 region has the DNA TGTGCCAGCAGCTTAGGGACAGCGAAAATTGAAGCTTTCTTT.

CDR3 coding DNA: TGTGCCACCAGCACCCGTCTCGTGGGCGAAGAGACCCAGTACTTC. This encodes CATSTRLVGEETQYF. V usage is TRBV15 and J usage is TRBJ2-5; D is uncertain. The CDR3 covers 15 residues. CDR1 and CDR2 (germline): LNHNV, YYDKDF (reference sequence). Trimming took 4 bases from V and 3 from J, leaving 15 bases between them.

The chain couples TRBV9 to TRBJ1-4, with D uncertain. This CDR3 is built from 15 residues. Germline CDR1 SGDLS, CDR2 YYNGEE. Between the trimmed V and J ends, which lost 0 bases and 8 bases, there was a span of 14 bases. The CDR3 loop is CASSVGVGTGEKLFF. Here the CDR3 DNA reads TGTGCCAGCAGCGTAGGGGTAGGAACGGGAGAAAAACTGTTTTTT.

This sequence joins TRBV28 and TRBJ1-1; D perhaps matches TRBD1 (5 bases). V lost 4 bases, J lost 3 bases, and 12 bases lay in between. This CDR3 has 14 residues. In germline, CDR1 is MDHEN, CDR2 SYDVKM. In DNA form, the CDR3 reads TGTGCCAGCAGTTCGGTGCAGGGTCACACTGAAGCTTTCTTT. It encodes CASSSVQGHTEAFF.

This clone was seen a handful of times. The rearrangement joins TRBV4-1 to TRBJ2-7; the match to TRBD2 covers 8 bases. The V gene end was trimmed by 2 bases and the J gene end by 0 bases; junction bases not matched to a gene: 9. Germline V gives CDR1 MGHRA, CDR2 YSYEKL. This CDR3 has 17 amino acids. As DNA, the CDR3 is TGCGCCAGCAGCCAACAACGGCGGGGGGTTAGCTCCTACGAGCAGTACTTC. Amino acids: CASSQQRRGVSSYEQYF.

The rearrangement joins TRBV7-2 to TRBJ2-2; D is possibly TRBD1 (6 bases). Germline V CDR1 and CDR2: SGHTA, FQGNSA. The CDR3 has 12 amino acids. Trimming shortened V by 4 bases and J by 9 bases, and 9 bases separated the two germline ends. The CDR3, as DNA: TGTGCCAGCAGCTGGGGGCGTAGGGAGCTGTTTTTT. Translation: CASSWGRRELFF.

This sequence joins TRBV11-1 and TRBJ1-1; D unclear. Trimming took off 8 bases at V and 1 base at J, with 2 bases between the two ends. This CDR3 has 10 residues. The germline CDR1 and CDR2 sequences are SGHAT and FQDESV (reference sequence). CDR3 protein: CASRNTEAFF. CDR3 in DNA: TGTGCCAGCCGGAACACTGAAGCTTTCTTT.

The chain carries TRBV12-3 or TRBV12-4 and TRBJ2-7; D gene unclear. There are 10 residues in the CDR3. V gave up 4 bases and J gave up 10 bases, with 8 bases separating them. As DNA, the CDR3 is TGTGCCAGCAGTTCTACGAATCAGTACTTC. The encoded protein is CASSSTNQYF.

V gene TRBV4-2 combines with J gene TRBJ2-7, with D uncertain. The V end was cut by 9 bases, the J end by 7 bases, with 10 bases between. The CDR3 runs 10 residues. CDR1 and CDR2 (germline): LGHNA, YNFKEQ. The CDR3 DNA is TGTGCCAGTGGGCACGAGGAGCAGTACTTC. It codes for CASGHEEQYF.

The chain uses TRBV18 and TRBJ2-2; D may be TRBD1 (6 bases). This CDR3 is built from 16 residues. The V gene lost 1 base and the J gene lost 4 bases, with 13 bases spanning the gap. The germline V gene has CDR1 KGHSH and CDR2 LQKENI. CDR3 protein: CASSPLDRPSTGELFF. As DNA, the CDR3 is TGTGCCAGCTCACCACTAGACAGGCCCAGCACCGGGGAGCTGTTTTTT.

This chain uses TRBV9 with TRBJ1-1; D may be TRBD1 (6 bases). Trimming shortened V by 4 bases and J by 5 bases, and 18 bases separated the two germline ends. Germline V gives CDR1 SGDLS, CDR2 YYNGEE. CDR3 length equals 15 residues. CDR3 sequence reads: CASSSQQGSFTEAFF. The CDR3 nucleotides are TGTGCCAGCAGCTCACAACAGGGTTCCTTTACTGAAGCTTTCTTT.